This TCR beta chain was captured by sequencing in a study of cytomegalovirus exposure and HLA in healthy donors. The CDR3 loop spans 15 amino acids. From germline, CDR1 is LGHNA and CDR2 YSLEER. With V trimmed by 0 bases and J by 7 bases, 8 bases remained unmatched. PCR involved 60 Vbeta and 13 Jbeta primers. Per the authors' pipeline: Later, tens of millions of unique TCR beta chains were counted in an analysis, and approximately 10 million of them were shared. Sequencing was performed with immunoSEQ multiplex PCR; in TCRdb, only in-frame clones are kept and a portion is missing. V and J calls and clone size are as listed in that table; D and trimming were resolved from the DNA. The sample lists roughly 170,000 clones, approximately 82% occurring once.

The chain joins TRBV4-3 to TRBJ2-7; 8 positions agree with TRBD1. Input material: PBMCs. The source of this sequence is a male donor in good health and CMV-seronegative. Here the CDR3 reads CASSQDRQGAREQYF. For the CDR3, the DNA is TGCGCCAGCAGCCAAGATCGGCAGGGGGCGCGTGAGCAGTACTTC.